The 16 T cell receptor beta chains below come from one sample, sequenced in a study of T-cell reconstitution after alpha-beta-depleted transplantation in children. Library preparation (for TCRbeta) was performed with unique molecular identifiers. TCRdb redid the calling of the PCR reads with MiXCR, one entry per CDR3 protein. Among approximately 400,000 distinct CDR3 sequences listed, approximately 10% were seen once. The input for sequencing was PBMCs from the stem cell graft donor, taken from the stem cell graft. These receptors were collected from a human donor who donated a stem cell graft to a child with acute myeloid leukemia.

This clonotype was detected only a few times. This chain uses TRBV5-1 with TRBJ1-6; TRBD1 agrees at 9 bases. Germline V lookup: CDR1 SGHRS, CDR2 YFSETQ. CDR3 size: 15 residues. The ends lost 3 bases at V and 10 bases at J; junction bases unmatched: 8. This CDR3 reads CASSSPGQGSSPLHF. In DNA, the CDR3 is TGCGCCAGCAGCTCACCGGGACAGGGTTCATCACCCCTCCACTTT.

CDR3 sequence reads: CASSLITGGRETQYF. In DNA, the CDR3 is TGCGCCAGCAGCTTGATTACAGGGGGGAGAGAGACCCAGTACTTC. The chain combines TRBV5-1 with TRBJ2-5; 8 bases are a match to TRBD1. There are 15 residues in the CDR3. Unmatched junction bases numbered 6, after V lost 1 base and J lost 4 bases. CDR1 and CDR2 (germline): SGHRS, YFSETQ.

This clonotype was picked up a small number of times. V gene TRBV19 combines with J gene TRBJ2-2; perhaps TRBD1 as D (5 bases). Germline values: CDR1 LNHDA, CDR2 SQIVND (reference sequence). The germline V and J ends were trimmed by 7 bases and 4 bases, with 7 bases remaining between them. CDR3 length equals 12 residues. This chain's CDR3 is CASIQGTGELFF. The CDR3 nucleotides are TGTGCCAGTATCCAGGGCACCGGGGAGCTGTTTTTT.

As concerns this clonotype: The junction departs from germline at one end; a sequencing error may be responsible. The chain joins TRBV7-2 to TRBJ1-5, with a weak D call TRBD1 (5 bases). There are 16 residues in the CDR3. Germline-derived CDR1 and CDR2 are SGHTA and FQGNSA. Here the CDR3 DNA reads TGTGCCAGCAGCTTAGTGTTCGGGGGGAGCACTCAGCCCCAGCATTTT. Residues: CASSLVFGGSTQPQHF. Based on the CDR3 plus reference TRBV7-2 and TRBJ1-5, the full variable domain is GAGVSQSPSNKVTEKGKDVELRCDPISGHTALYWYRQSLGQGLEFLIYFQGNSAPDKSGLPSDRFSAERTGGSVSTLTIQRTQQEDSAVYLCASSLVFGGSTQPQHFGDGTRLSIL.

There are many counts of this clonotype. This chain uses TRBV10-3 with TRBJ2-2; D might be TRBD1 (6 bases). The germline V gene has CDR1 ENHRY and CDR2 SYGVKD. The CDR3 has 17 residues. The ends were cut back, 4 bases at V and 0 bases at J, with 15 bases in the middle. This CDR3 reads CAISGSHGTTNTGELFF. CDR3 bases: TGTGCCATCAGTGGTTCCCATGGGACAACGAACACCGGGGAGCTGTTTTTT.

This clonotype was detected ten times or more. This chain links TRBV7-8 with TRBJ2-1, with 10 positions matching TRBD2. The CDR3 is made up of 15 amino acids. Trimming at V came to 5 bases and at J to 6 bases, leaving 7 bases not matched to a gene. Germline CDR1 SGHVS, CDR2 FQNEAQ. The CDR3 nucleotides are TGTGCCAGCAGCCGCATAGCGGGAGGTTCCAATGAGCAGTTCTTC. Amino acids: CASSRIAGGSNEQFF.

With regard to this clonotype: At one boundary the junction diverges from the germline segment, which might be a read error. The V call is TRBV12-3 or TRBV12-4, the J call TRBJ1-1; D unresolved. CDR3 length: 13 amino acids. The CDR3 sequence: CAISFLRNTEAFF. CDR3 DNA: TGTGCCATCAGTTTTTTACGGAACACTGAAGCTTTCTTT.

The chain uses TRBV14 and TRBJ2-1, with D perhaps TRBD2 (6 bases). Trimming pared 3 bases from V and 9 bases from J, leaving 18 bases between. Germline V CDR1 and CDR2: SGHDN, FVKESK. The CDR3 is made up of 15 amino acids. DNA of the CDR3: TGTGCCAGCAGCCAGATTCTTGGCGGGGTGAGTGAGCAGTTCTTC. This encodes CASSQILGGVSEQFF.

This clonotype occurred a few times. This chain links TRBV28 with TRBJ2-5; 12 bases line up with TRBD1. This CDR3 is 16 amino acids long. J was trimmed by 5 bases and V by 6 bases; bases with no gene match: 10. Per germline, CDR1 MDHEN and CDR2 SYDVKM. CDR3 sequence: CASSRSGTGGVETQYF. The CDR3 region has the DNA TGTGCCAGCAGCAGATCCGGGACAGGGGGCGTGGAGACCCAGTACTTC. Filled out from reference TRBV28 and TRBJ2-5, the complete variable domain reads DVKVTQSSRYLVKRTGEKVFLECVQDMDHENMFWYRQDPGLGLRLIYFSYDVKMKEKGDIPEGYSVSREKKERFSLILESASTNQTSMYLCASSRSGTGGVETQYFGPGTRLLVL.

The rearrangement uses TRBV2 and TRBJ1-1; possible D gene TRBD1, 6 bases. The CDR3 length is 13 residues. Germline V gives CDR1 SNHLY, CDR2 FYNNEI. Trimming cost V 8 bases and J 3 bases, with 13 bases left between them. In nucleotides, the CDR3 is TGTGCCAGCGGAGGGGGGCTGGACACTGAAGCTTTCTTT. Encoded protein: CASGGGLDTEAFF.

The chain is built from TRBV6-5 and TRBJ2-1; 12 bases map to TRBD2. The CDR3 extends over 16 amino acids. CDR1 and CDR2 from the germline V gene are MNHEY and SVGAGI. V was clipped by 0 bases and J by 11 bases; unmatched bases: 8. The CDR3 reads CASSYSITSGRNQQFF. In DNA form, the CDR3 reads TGTGCCAGCAGTTACTCGATAACTAGCGGGAGGAATCAGCAGTTCTTC.

V usage is TRBV10-3 and J usage is TRBJ2-3; D possibly corresponds to TRBD2 (5 bases). Trimming took off 3 bases at V and 6 bases at J, with 16 bases between the two ends. In germline, CDR1 is ENHRY, CDR2 SYGVKD. The CDR3 is made up of 15 amino acids. The CDR3 DNA reads TGTGCCATCAGTGACCCGGGAAAAGAGACGGATACGCAGTATTTT. It translates to CAISDPGKETDTQYF.

This rearrangement joins TRBV20-1 to TRBJ1-1, with 7 bases matching TRBD1. This CDR3 region has 14 residues. Germline-derived CDR1 and CDR2 are DFQATT and SNEGSKA (reference sequence). J lost 1 base, V lost 6 bases, and 8 bases had no gene match. The CDR3 nucleotides are TGCAGTGCCCCGGACAGGAGATCGAACACTGAAGCTTTCTTT. It specifies CSAPDRRSNTEAFF.

The CDR3 loop is CAWSNGQANTEAFF. CDR3 coding DNA: TGTGCCTGGAGTAACGGGCAAGCGAACACTGAAGCTTTCTTT. This chain uses TRBV30 with TRBJ1-1; D call uncertain. Germline-derived CDR1 and CDR2 are GTSNPN and SVGIG (reference sequence). CDR3 length equals 14 residues. V was pared by 2 bases and J by 1 base, with 11 bases between.

This clonotype was picked up many times. The chain uses TRBV9 and TRBJ2-1; D remains unclear. The CDR3 has 13 residues. Deletions cut 1 base from V and 3 bases from J, with 5 bases between. Germline loops: CDR1 SGDLS, CDR2 YYNGEE. CDR3 in DNA: TGTGCCAGCAGCGTATTTGGCTACAATGAGCAGTTCTTC. Translated, it gives CASSVFGYNEQFF.

This clonotype was picked up a small number of times. The rearrangement joins TRBV20-1 to TRBJ2-2; 8 bases fit TRBD2. Trimming took 0 bases from V and 4 from J; bases not matched to a gene: 16. There are 19 residues in the CDR3. The germline V gene encodes CDR1 DFQATT and CDR2 SNEGSKA (reference sequence). The CDR3 sequence is CSARDFGIDGRAGTGELFF. The CDR3, as DNA: TGCAGTGCTAGAGATTTTGGGATAGACGGGAGGGCCGGCACCGGGGAGCTGTTTTTT.